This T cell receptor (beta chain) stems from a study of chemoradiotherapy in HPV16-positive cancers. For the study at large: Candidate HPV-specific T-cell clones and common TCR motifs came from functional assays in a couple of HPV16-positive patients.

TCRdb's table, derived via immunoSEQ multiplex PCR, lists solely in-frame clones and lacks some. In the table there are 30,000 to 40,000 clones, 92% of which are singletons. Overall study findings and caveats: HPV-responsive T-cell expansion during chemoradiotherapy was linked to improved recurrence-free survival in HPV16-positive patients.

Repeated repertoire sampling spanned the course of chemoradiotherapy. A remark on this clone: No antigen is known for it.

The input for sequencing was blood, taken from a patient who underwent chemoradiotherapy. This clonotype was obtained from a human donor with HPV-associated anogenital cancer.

CDR3 residues: CASSLSPGRGETQYF. The CDR3 nucleotides read TGCGCCAGCAGCTTGAGCCCAGGGAGGGGGGAGACCCAGTACTTC. The chain recombines TRBV5-1 with TRBJ2-5; possible D gene TRBD2, 7 bases. The germline V and J ends were trimmed by 1 base and 5 bases, with 15 bases remaining between them. The CDR3 spans 15 residues. In germline, CDR1 is SGHRS, CDR2 YFSETQ.